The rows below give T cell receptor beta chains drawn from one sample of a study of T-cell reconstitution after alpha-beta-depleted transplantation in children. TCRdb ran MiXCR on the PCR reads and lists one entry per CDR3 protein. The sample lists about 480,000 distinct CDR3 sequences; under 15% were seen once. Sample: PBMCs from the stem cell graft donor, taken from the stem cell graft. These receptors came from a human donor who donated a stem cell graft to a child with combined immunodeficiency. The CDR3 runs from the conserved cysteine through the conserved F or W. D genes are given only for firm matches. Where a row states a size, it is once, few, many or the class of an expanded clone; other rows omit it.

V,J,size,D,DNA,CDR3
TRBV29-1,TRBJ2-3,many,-,TGCAGCGTTGAAGATCCGGAGGGGACTAGCACAGATACGCAGTATTTT,CSVEDPEGTSTDTQYF
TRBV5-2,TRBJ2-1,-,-,TGTGCCAGCAACCCCGGACTAGCGGGAGCGGTCTCCTACAATGAGCAGTTCTTC,CASNPGLAGAVSYNEQFF
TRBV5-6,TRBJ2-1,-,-,TGTGCCAGCAGCTTGGTTGGACAGTGGGAGGTCTATGAGCAGTTCTTC,CASSLVGQWEVYEQFF
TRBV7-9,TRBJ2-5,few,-,TGTGCCAGCAGCTTAACAGACCAAGAGACCCAGTACTTC,CASSLTDQETQYF
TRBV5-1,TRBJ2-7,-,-,TGCGCCAGCAGCTTGGGTTGGGAGCAGGACGAGCAGTACTTC,CASSLGWEQDEQYF
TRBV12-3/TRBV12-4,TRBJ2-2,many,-,TGTGCCAGCGTGGCTAGCGCGAACACCGGGGAGCTGTTTTTT,CASVASANTGELFF
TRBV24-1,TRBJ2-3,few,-,TGTGCCACCCCCCGGGAGCCCACAGATACGCAGTATTTT,CATPREPTDTQYF
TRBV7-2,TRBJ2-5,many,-,TGTGCCAGCAGCTTAGCCGCGGGAGAGACCCAGTACTTC,CASSLAAGETQYF
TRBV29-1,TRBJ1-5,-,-,TGCAGCGCCAGACTCAGCAATCAGCCCCAGCATTTT,CSARLSNQPQHF
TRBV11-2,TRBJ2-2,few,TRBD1,TGTGCCAGCAGCTTTGGACAGGGAATCGGCGGGGAGCTGTTTTTT,CASSFGQGIGGELFF
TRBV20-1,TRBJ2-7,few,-,TGCAGTGCTAGAGATACCGCAACAACAGGTCGATGGGACCGGTCCGAGCAGTACTTC,CSARDTATTGRWDRSEQYF
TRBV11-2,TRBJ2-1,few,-,TGTGCCAGCAGCTTAGAGTGGTCTCCTCCGCTGAATGAGCAGTTCTTC,CASSLEWSPPLNEQFF
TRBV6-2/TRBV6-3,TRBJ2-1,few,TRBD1,TGTGCCAGCAGCGACAGGGGACCGAGTAATGAGCAGTTCTTC,CASSDRGPSNEQFF
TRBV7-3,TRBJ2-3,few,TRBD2,TGTGCCAGCAGCTGGGGACTAGCGTCGGATACGCAGTATTTT,CASSWGLASDTQYF
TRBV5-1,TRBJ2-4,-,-,TGCGCCAGCAGCGCATACAGGTCGGACATTCAGTACTTC,CASSAYRSDIQYF
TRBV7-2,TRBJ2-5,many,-,TGTGCCAGCAGCTTAGGCCCGGGACTTCAAGAGACCCAGTACTTC,CASSLGPGLQETQYF
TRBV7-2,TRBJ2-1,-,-,TGTGCCAGCAGCACATCGACCGCCCTCCCCGTCTTC,CASSTSTALPVF
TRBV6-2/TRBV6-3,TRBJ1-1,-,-,TGTGCCAGCAGACGACTCCAGACAGACACTGAAGCTTTCTTT,CASRRLQTDTEAFF
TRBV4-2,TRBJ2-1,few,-,TGTGCCAGCAGCCAAGAGGGCGACTTATCACCTCCTGAGCAGTTCTTC,CASSQEGDLSPPEQFF
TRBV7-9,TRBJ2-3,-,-,TGTGCCAGCAGCTTCTCCGGGGGTCCAGATACGCAGTATTTT,CASSFSGGPDTQYF
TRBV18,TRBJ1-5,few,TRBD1,TGTGCCAGCTCACCTGACAGGGATCAGCCCCAGCATTTT,CASSPDRDQPQHF
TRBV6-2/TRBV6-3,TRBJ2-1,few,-,TGTGCCAGCAGTTACTGGCTCAGGGGCTCCTACAATGAGCAGTTCTTC,CASSYWLRGSYNEQFF
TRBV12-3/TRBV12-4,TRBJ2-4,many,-,TGTGCCAGCAGTGGGGGCAGACGAGACATTCAGTACTTC,CASSGGRRDIQYF
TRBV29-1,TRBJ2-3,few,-,TGCAGCGTAGCGGGACAGGTCACAGATACGCAGTATTTT,CSVAGQVTDTQYF
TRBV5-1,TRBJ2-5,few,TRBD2,TGCGCCAGCAGCTTGTATGGGACTAGCGTACAAGAGACCCAGTACTTC,CASSLYGTSVQETQYF
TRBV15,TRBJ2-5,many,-,TGTGCCACCAGCAGAGAGGGCTATCAAGAGACCCAGTACTTC,CATSREGYQETQYF
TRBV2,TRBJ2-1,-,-,TGTGCCAGCAGTGCGCAGGGTGGGCGTGCCTACAATGAGCAGTTCTTC,CASSAQGGRAYNEQFF
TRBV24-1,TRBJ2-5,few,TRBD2,TGTGCCACCAGTGATTTGGGGACTAGCGGAGCCAACCAAGAGACCCAGTACTTC,CATSDLGTSGANQETQYF
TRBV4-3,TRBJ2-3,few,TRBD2,TGCGCCAGCAGCCCGGGGACTAGCGGCCTCACAGATACGCAGTATTTT,CASSPGTSGLTDTQYF
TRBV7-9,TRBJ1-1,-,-,TGTGCCAGCAACCCGACAGGACCGAACACTGAAGCTTTCTTT,CASNPTGPNTEAFF
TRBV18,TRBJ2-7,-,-,TGTGCCAGCTTCCCGACAGGGAGGGTAAACGAGCAGTACTTC,CASFPTGRVNEQYF
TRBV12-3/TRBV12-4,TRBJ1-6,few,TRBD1,TGTGCCAGCAGTCAGACAGGGGTTAGTTCACCCCTCCACTTT,CASSQTGVSSPLHF
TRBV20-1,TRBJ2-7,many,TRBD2,TGCAGTGCTAGCAAGCGGGAGGGGACTTACTCCTACGAGCAGTACTTC,CSASKREGTYSYEQYF
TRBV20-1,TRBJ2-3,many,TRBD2,TGCAGTGCTATCCCTAGCGGGAGGACAGATACGCAGTATTTT,CSAIPSGRTDTQYF
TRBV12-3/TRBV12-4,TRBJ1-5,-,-,TGTGCCAGCAGTCCCAGGGACGATCAGCCCCAGCATTTT,CASSPRDDQPQHF
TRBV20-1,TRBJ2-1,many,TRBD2,TGCAGTGTCCCCCTGCGGGAGTCTCCCCACAATGAGCAGTTCTTC,CSVPLRESPHNEQFF
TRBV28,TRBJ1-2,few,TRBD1,TGTGCCAGCAGCCCGGACAGGCGAAGGTATGGCTACACCTTC,CASSPDRRRYGYTF
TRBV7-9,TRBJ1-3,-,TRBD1,TGTGCCAGCAGCATGTACAGGGGGGCTGGAAACACCATATATTTT,CASSMYRGAGNTIYF
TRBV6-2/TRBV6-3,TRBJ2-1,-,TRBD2,TGTGCCAGCAGTTTTACGACTAGCCGAGGCGATGAGCAGTTCTTC,CASSFTTSRGDEQFF
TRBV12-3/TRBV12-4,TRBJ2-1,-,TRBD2,TGTGCCAGCAGTTTCCTGGCTAGCGGGGGCTCCTACAATGAGCAGTTCTTC,CASSFLASGGSYNEQFF
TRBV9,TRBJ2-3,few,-,TGTGCCAGCAGCGTAGCCGGACTCGGGACAGATACGCAGTATTTT,CASSVAGLGTDTQYF
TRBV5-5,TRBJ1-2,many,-,TGTGCCAGCAGCCCCCAGGCTGACAGTCGCTATGGCTACACCTTC,CASSPQADSRYGYTF
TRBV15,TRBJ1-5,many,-,TGTGCCACCAGTTTACAAGGGGCGAGCAATCAGCCCCAGCATTTT,CATSLQGASNQPQHF
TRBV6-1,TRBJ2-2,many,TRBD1,TGTGCCAGCAGTAAGGGACAGGTCACCGACGGGGAGCTGTTTTTT,CASSKGQVTDGELFF
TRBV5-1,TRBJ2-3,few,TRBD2,TGCGCCAGCAGCTCAAGAGGACTAGCGGGCATCACAGATACGCAGTATTTT,CASSSRGLAGITDTQYF
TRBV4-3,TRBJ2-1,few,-,TGCGCCAGCAGCCCCAACTTCGGACAATACAATGAGCAGTTCTTC,CASSPNFGQYNEQFF
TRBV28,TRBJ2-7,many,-,TGTGCCAGCAGTTGGGGGGGCACCTCCTACGAGCAGTACTTC,CASSWGGTSYEQYF
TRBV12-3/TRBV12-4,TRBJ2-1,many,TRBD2,TGTGCCAGCAGTCCCTGGACTAGCGGGAGCCATGAGCAGTTCTTC,CASSPWTSGSHEQFF
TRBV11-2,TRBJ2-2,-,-,TGTGCCAGCAGCCCCTCCCAATTCGCACCGACATTGGCCGGGGAGCTGTTTTTT,CASSPSQFAPTLAGELFF
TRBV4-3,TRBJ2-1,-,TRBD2,TGCGCCAGCAGCCAAGATAGTAGCGGGAGTTTAAGTGAGCAGTTCTTC,CASSQDSSGSLSEQFF